This T cell receptor beta chain was captured in a study of regulatory T cells in long-lasting Graves disease. HTBI primers from iRepertoire and Arm-PCR of CDR3 regions yielded the TCR beta libraries. TCRdb re-called the multiplex PCR reads through MiXCR, storing one row per CDR3 protein. The table shows a few hundred thousand distinct CDR3 sequences, with approximately 20% occurring only once. Germline CDR1 and CDR2: DFQATT and SNEGSKA (reference sequence). The CDR3 is made up of 14 amino acids. The V end was cut by 3 bases, the J end by 6 bases, with 18 bases between. This clonotype was recorded at least ten times. Its target is not known. Overall study results and limits: New patients shared 750 to 1,000 public clonotypes, and persistent patients shared more, with a few thousand. Persistent Graves' cases showed lower TCR diversity than newly diagnosed cases.

Time point: newly diagnosed GD, antithyroid drugs for less than 3 months. PBMC-derived RNA was used for the TCR library. This same sample was also part of a study on T cells in Graves' hyperthyroidism and ophthalmopathy. That work contributes: During a first-round RT-PCR of the TCR CDR3, the HTBI primer set was used.

The TCR comes from a woman in her twenties or thirties with Graves disease. The V gene is TRBV20-1, the J gene TRBJ2-7, with D possibly being TRBD2 (5 bases). The sequenced sample was peripheral blood mononuclear cells (PBMCs), obtained at new diagnosis, from a patient treated with antithyroid drugs. This chain's CDR3 is CSARQTRFGREQYF. The CDR3 nucleotides are TGCAGTGCTAGGCAAACTAGGTTCGGTCGCGAGCAGTACTTC.